This T cell receptor beta chain originates from a study of regulatory T cells in long-lasting Graves disease. Overall study context: The term persistent Graves' disease signified upward of 5 years on antithyroid drugs with positive TSH receptor antibodies. Notes on the study in general: Persistent Graves' patients showed less TCR diversity than newly diagnosed patients showed.

This clonotype was recorded at least ten times. Antigen: not known. Time point meaning: persistent/refractory GD, antithyroid drugs over 5 years with positive TRAb. The TCR library was made from RNA that had been extracted from PBMCs in TRIzol. In this cohort, patients came from an endocrinology department located in Xi'an, China. Construction of the TCR beta libraries employed iRepertoire HTBI primers in conjunction with Arm-PCR of CDR3 regions. From the multiplex PCR reads, TCRdb called clonotypes with MiXCR, one entry per CDR3 protein. The table has 400,000 to 500,000 distinct CDR3 sequences, 22% seen once. Source: peripheral blood mononuclear cells (PBMCs), taken when the disease was refractory, from a patient treated with antithyroid drugs. This receptor was obtained from a female donor with Graves disease.

The CDR3 DNA reads TGTGCCTCCCTGGAGTCTGGCTACGAGCAGTACTTC. This gives the protein CASLESGYEQYF. This chain connects TRBV12-3 or TRBV12-4 to TRBJ2-7; unclear D gene. V lost 11 bases and J lost 3, with 14 bases in between. The CDR3 consists of 12 residues.